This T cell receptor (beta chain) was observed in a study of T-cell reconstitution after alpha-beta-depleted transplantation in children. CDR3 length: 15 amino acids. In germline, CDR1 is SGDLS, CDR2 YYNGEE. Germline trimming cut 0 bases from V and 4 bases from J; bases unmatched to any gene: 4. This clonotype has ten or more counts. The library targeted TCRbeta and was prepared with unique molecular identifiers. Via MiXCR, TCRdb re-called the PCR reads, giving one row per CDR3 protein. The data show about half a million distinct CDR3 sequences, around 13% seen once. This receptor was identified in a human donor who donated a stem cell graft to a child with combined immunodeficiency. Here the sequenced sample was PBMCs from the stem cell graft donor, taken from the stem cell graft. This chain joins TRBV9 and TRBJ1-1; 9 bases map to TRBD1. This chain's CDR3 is CASSVGVTGGTEAFF. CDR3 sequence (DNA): TGTGCCAGCAGCGTAGGGGTGACAGGGGGCACTGAAGCTTTCTTT.